This is a list of T cell receptor beta chains from one sample in a study of early T cells in non-severe SARS-CoV-2 infection. TCRdb fed the 5' RACE reads into MiXCR, producing one record per CDR3 protein. The table shows 40,000 to 60,000 distinct CDR3 sequences, with under 7% occurring only once. This sample comprised whole blood, obtained at baseline. Source of these receptors: an adult who was a healthcare worker with PCR-confirmed SARS-CoV-2 infection or an uninfected control (not recorded which). Each CDR3 is given with its conserved first and last residue. D genes are given only for firm matches. Rows may omit the clone size; those that give it use once, few, many or a size class.

j_call cdr3_length clone_size v_call d_call cdr3_aa cdr3_nt
TRBJ1-2 13 many TRBV5-1 - CASGVDGSYGYTF TGCGCCAGCGGGGTAGACGGAAGCTATGGCTACACCTTC
TRBJ2-7 14 - TRBV7-2 - CASSSGVPSYEQYF TGTGCCAGCAGCTCGGGGGTCCCCTCCTACGAGCAGTACTTC
TRBJ2-7 12 - TRBV10-1 - CASSASSYEQYF TGCGCCAGCAGTGCGAGCTCCTACGAGCAGTACTTC
TRBJ1-6 14 many TRBV20-1 TRBD1 CSASPRQGDSPLHF TGCAGTGCTAGCCCTCGACAGGGGGATTCACCCCTCCACTTT
TRBJ2-3 15 - TRBV7-6 - CASSLAPGFTDTQYF TGTGCCAGCAGCTTAGCGCCGGGGTTCACAGATACGCAGTATTTT
TRBJ1-1 14 many TRBV7-2 - CASSLAGVNTEAFF TGTGCCAGCAGCTTAGCTGGGGTAAACACTGAAGCTTTCTTT
TRBJ1-3 15 many TRBV7-9 TRBD1 CASSFGQGSGNTIYF TGTGCCAGCAGCTTCGGACAGGGGTCTGGAAACACCATATATTTT
TRBJ2-3 16 - TRBV24-1 TRBD2 CATSDGKRGGTDTQYF TGTGCCACCAGTGACGGGAAGCGGGGGGGAACAGATACGCAGTATTTT
TRBJ1-1 12 few TRBV20-1 TRBD1 CSATLTGEIAFF TGCAGTGCTACCCTGACAGGGGAGATAGCTTTCTTT
TRBJ1-5 16 - TRBV30 TRBD1 CAWSVSRTGKGQPQHF TGTGCCTGGAGTGTATCCCGGACAGGGAAAGGTCAGCCCCAGCATTTT
TRBJ2-5 13 few TRBV25-1 TRBD2 CASSERGRGAQYF TGTGCCAGCAGTGAACGCGGACGGGGGGCCCAGTACTTC
TRBJ1-4 12 many TRBV6-6 - CASSYASEKLFF TGTGCCAGCAGTTACGCCTCTGAAAAACTGTTTTTT
TRBJ2-5 12 many TRBV11-3 - CASSSPQETQYF TGTGCCAGCAGCTCGCCCCAAGAGACCCAGTACTTC
TRBJ1-2 15 few TRBV12-3/TRBV12-4 TRBD1 CASARLGQGDYGYTF TGTGCCAGCGCTCGATTGGGACAGGGAGACTATGGCTACACCTTC
TRBJ2-3 15 few TRBV18 TRBD2 CASSRTSGFTDTQYF TGTGCCAGCTCGAGGACTAGCGGGTTCACAGATACGCAGTATTTT
TRBJ2-2 16 few TRBV11-3 - CASSSQYTSNTGELFF TGTGCCAGCAGCTCACAGTACACCTCGAACACCGGGGAGCTGTTTTTT
TRBJ2-6 15 many TRBV6-2/TRBV6-3 - CASSYAGAGANVLTF TGTGCCAGCAGTTACGCAGGGGCTGGGGCCAACGTCCTGACTTTC
TRBJ2-1 14 many TRBV2 - CASSLLSSYNEQFF TGTGCCAGCAGTCTATTAAGCTCCTACAATGAGCAGTTCTTC
TRBJ2-7 14 - TRBV7-9 - CASSQRGPAYEQYF TGTGCCAGCAGCCAACGAGGGCCAGCCTACGAGCAGTACTTC
TRBJ2-3 15 - TRBV7-7 - CASSLGPGRTDTQYF TGTGCTAGCAGCTTAGGGCCAGGGCGCACAGATACGCAGTATTTT
TRBJ1-2 18 - TRBV6-5 TRBD1 CASSYSLQGANLYYGYTF TGTGCCAGCAGTTACTCTCTCCAGGGGGCGAATTTATACTATGGCTACACCTTC
TRBJ2-2 15 - TRBV11-2 - CASRRPGATTGELFF TGTGCCAGCCGCCGGCCAGGGGCGACCACCGGGGAGCTGTTTTTT
TRBJ2-3 15 - TRBV7-2 - CASSLGWSGTPPQYF TGTGCCAGCAGCTTAGGATGGTCGGGAACTCCTCCGCAGTATTTT
TRBJ2-7 11 many TRBV11-3 - CASSSKAGQYF TGTGCCAGCAGCTCCAAGGCGGGGCAGTACTTC
TRBJ2-3 16 many TRBV10-3 TRBD2 CAISERGGGAADTQYF TGTGCCATCAGTGAGAGAGGCGGGGGGGCCGCAGATACGCAGTATTTT
TRBJ2-1 16 many TRBV11-2 - CVSRTVQGRARNEQFF TGTGTCAGCAGAACAGTGCAGGGGCGAGCTCGCAATGAGCAGTTCTTC
TRBJ2-6 16 many TRBV13 - CASSLMAGVGANVLTF TGTGCCAGCAGCTTAATGGCAGGGGTTGGGGCCAACGTCCTGACTTTC
TRBJ1-5 12 many TRBV20-1 - CSASPGGQPQHF TGCAGTGCTAGTCCGGGGGGCCAGCCCCAGCATTTT
TRBJ1-5 18 many TRBV7-9 - CASSSRASGIHSNQPQHF TGTGCCAGCAGCTCGAGGGCCTCAGGGATCCATAGCAATCAGCCCCAGCATTTT
TRBJ2-1 14 many TRBV7-2 - CASSSYREANEQFF TGTGCCAGCAGCTCCTACAGGGAGGCCAATGAGCAGTTCTTC
TRBJ2-1 16 many TRBV20-1 TRBD2 CSARDWLAGGPNEQFF TGCAGTGCTAGAGATTGGCTAGCGGGGGGGCCCAATGAGCAGTTCTTC
TRBJ1-3 16 few TRBV7-2 - CASSLDGQLSGNTIYF TGTGCCAGCAGCTTAGACGGACAGCTCTCTGGAAACACCATATATTTT
TRBJ2-1 11 many TRBV12-3/TRBV12-4 - CASSPQNEQFF TGTGCCAGCAGCCCCCAGAATGAGCAGTTCTTC
TRBJ2-5 13 - TRBV14 - CASSHVMEETQYF TGTGCCAGCAGCCACGTTATGGAGGAGACCCAGTACTTC
TRBJ2-5 16 few TRBV21-1 - CASSKACGPTRETQYF TGTGCCAGCAGCAAAGCTTGCGGGCCTACTCGAGAGACCCAGTACTTC
TRBJ2-1 11 few TRBV10-3 - CAISGNNEQFF TGTGCCATCAGTGGAAACAATGAGCAGTTCTTC
TRBJ2-7 14 many TRBV6-2/TRBV6-3 - CASSYYSGRGEQYF TGTGCCAGCAGTTACTACAGCGGCAGAGGGGAGCAGTACTTC
TRBJ2-5 16 few TRBV15 - CATSRGGGAAQETQYF TGTGCCACCAGCAGAGGTGGGGGGGCGGCCCAAGAGACCCAGTACTTC
TRBJ2-1 14 - TRBV7-2 - CASSPLRRYNEQFF TGTGCCAGCAGCCCCCTACGTAGGTACAATGAGCAGTTCTTC
TRBJ2-3 18 - TRBV20-1 TRBD2 CSAEEGSGGEIFTDTQYF TGCAGTGCTGAGGAAGGTAGCGGGGGGGAAATCTTCACAGATACGCAGTATTTT
TRBJ2-1 13 many TRBV28 TRBD1 CATIMDRADEQFF TGTGCCACCATCATGGACAGGGCGGATGAGCAGTTCTTC
TRBJ1-1 12 many TRBV6-2/TRBV6-3 - CASMRSGTEAFF TGTGCCAGCATGAGGAGTGGCACTGAAGCTTTCTTT
TRBJ1-6 16 many TRBV4-1 TRBD1 CASSQPRDSPDSPLHF TGCGCCAGCAGCCAGCCCCGGGACAGCCCCGATTCACCCCTCCACTTT
TRBJ2-7 14 many TRBV9 TRBD1 CASSVGDRVYEQYF TGTGCCAGCAGCGTAGGTGACAGGGTCTACGAGCAGTACTTC
TRBJ2-7 15 many TRBV20-1 TRBD2 CSAKRTSGVSYEQYF TGCAGTGCTAAGCGGACTAGCGGGGTCTCCTACGAGCAGTACTTC
TRBJ1-1 14 many TRBV15 TRBD1 CATSADRGDTEAFF TGTGCCACCAGCGCGGACAGGGGTGACACTGAAGCTTTCTTT